This TCR beta chain was recovered during a study of a mutant IDH1 vaccine in newly diagnosed glioma (dated by TCRdb to the early 2020s). A note on the overall study: Patients were given eight vaccinations, in weeks 1, 3, 5, 7, 11, 15, 19 and 23, which matched visits V03 through V10. Longitudinal TCRB deep sequencing was done for fewer than 30 treated patients, wherever samples were available for exploratory analyses. Peripheral blood was drawn at six visits: V03 (baseline), V05, V07, V10, V12 and V13. The roughly 35 treated patients were approximately 62% male and about 38% female, with a mean age of around 40 years. In the chemotherapy-containing groups, vaccination started alongside temozolomide cycles, whereas in patients who had radiotherapy alone it started 4-6 weeks after radiotherapy. Prior to enrollment, patients had been given standard therapy consisting of radiotherapy alone, temozolomide alone, or radiochemotherapy with temozolomide, with the combination given to most patients. General conclusions and limits of the study: According to the authors, sample limitations meant that analyses of patient blood samples could not be reproduced. Pseudoprogression seemed to be unrelated to changes in the top peripheral T cell clonotypes found by TCRB sequencing. Immune responses induced by the vaccine were seen in roughly 95% of patients across multiple MHC alleles. PBMC samples for TCRB deep sequencing were selected based on availability.

The sample's time point, from its label and the paper: week 11, during vaccination. Each vaccine dose, consisting of 300 ug of a 20-mer mutant IDH1 peptide in Montanide, was administered subcutaneously with topical imiquimod. All donors had newly diagnosed IDH1-mutant astrocytomas of WHO grade 3 or 4 that showed loss of nuclear ATRX. The samples were drawn from NOA16, a multicentre, single-arm, open-label phase I trial in Germany that tested a mutant IDH1 peptide vaccine in humans for the first time. Genomic DNA for TCRB sequencing was isolated from EDTA blood with the DNeasy Blood and Tissue Kit. Receptor libraries were prepared by the immunoSEQ multiplex PCR assay. Following the manufacturer's protocol, the hsTCRB Kit was used to amplify rearranged TCR beta chain sequences. TCRB libraries were sequenced on an Illumina MiSeq. The source study handled its data this way. The kit vendor's proprietary platform handled demultiplexing, trimming and gene mapping. In its TCRdb copy, this immuneACCESS table keeps in-frame sequences only and misses some clones. Where compared with another copy, unresolved V genes explain less than half of these, and the others have no known cause. That table furnishes V, J and clone size, whereas the DNA furnished D and trimming. Counted in this sample were about 67,000 clones; around 89% of them appeared once. Under 2% of the sample is held by the ten biggest clonotypes.

The CDR3 measures 14 amino acids from cysteine to phenylalanine. Here the CDR3 DNA is all that survives: 42 bases in frame from base 1. V is cut by 3 bases and J by 7 bases, and the space between the germline ends is 13 bases. In the germline V gene, CDR1 corresponds to SGHRS and CDR2 to YFSETQ. In the case of this clone: Its antigen target is currently unknown. No base quality information exists; no much larger clone differs at one position.

This specimen consisted of PBMCs, obtained from a glioma patient whose treatment included an IDH1 peptide vaccine. The sequence was collected from a man between 40 and 49 years old with glioma. The V and J genes are TRBV5-1 and TRBJ2-2; the D gene cannot be named for sure. The sequence in DNA is TGCGCCAGCAGCTACGGGCAAGCTAGCGGGGAGCTGTTTTTT. It specifies CASSYGQASGELFF.